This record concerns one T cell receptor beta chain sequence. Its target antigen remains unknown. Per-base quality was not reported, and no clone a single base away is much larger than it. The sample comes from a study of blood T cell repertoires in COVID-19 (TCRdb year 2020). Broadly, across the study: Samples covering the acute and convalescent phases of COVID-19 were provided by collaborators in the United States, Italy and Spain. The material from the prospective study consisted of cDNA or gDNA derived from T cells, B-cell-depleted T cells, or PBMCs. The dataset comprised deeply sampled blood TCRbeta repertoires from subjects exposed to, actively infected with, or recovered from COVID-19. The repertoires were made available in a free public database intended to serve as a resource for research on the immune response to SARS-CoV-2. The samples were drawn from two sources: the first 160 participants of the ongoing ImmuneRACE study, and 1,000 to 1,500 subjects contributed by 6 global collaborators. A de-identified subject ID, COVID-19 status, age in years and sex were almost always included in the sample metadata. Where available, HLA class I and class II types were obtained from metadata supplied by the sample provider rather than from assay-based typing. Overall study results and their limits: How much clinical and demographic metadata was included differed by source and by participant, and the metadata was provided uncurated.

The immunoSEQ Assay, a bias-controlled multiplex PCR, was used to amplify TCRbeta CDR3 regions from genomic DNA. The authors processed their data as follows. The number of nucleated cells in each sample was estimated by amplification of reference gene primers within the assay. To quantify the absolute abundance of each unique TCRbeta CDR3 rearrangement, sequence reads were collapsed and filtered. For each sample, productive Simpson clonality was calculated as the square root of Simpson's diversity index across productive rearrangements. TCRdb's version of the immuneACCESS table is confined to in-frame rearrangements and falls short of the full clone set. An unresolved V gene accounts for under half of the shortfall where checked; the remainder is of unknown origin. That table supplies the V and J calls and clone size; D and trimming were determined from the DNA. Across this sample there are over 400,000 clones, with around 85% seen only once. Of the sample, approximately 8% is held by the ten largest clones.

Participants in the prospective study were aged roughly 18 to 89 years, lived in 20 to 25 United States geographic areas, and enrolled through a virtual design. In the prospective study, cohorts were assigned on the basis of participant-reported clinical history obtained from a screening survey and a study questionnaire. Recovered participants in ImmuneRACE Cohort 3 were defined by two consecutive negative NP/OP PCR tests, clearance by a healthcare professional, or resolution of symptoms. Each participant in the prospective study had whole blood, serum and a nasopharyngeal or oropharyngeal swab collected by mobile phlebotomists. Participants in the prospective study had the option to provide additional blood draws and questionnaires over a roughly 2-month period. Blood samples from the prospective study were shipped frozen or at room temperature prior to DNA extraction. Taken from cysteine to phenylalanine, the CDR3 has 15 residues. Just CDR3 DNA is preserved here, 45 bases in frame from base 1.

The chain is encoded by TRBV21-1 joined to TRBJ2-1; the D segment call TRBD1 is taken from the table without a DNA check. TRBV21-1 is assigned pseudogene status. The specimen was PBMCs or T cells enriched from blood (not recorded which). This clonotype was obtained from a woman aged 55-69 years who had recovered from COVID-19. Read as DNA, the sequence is TGTGCCAGCAGCAAAGCGGGACACGTACGGAATGAGCAGTTCTTC. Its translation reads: CASSKAGHVRNEQFF.